This is a list of T cell receptor beta chains from one sample in a study of cytomegalovirus exposure and HLA in healthy donors. The repertoire was sequenced with immunoSEQ multiplex PCR; TCRdb's copy has only in-frame clones and lacks some. This table holds about 150,000 clones, about four fifths found once. Sequenced material: PBMCs. The receptors shown here come from a man between 18 and 35 years old in good health and CMV-seronegative. The CDR3 runs from the conserved cysteine through the conserved F or W. The order of the fields is CDR3 length, V gene, D gene, J gene, CDR3 DNA, CDR3 protein. A D gene is named only where the DNA matches it firmly.

16	TRBV7-9	TRBD2	TRBJ2-2	TGTGCCAGCAGCCCCACCGTCGGGGGGGACACCGGGGAGCTGTTTTTT	CASSPTVGGDTGELFF
17	TRBV7-9	TRBD2	TRBJ2-4	TGTGCCAGCAGCCTAGTCTCTAGCGGGGTCGCCAAAAACATTCAGTACTTC	CASSLVSSGVAKNIQYF
13	TRBV4-1	NA	TRBJ2-5	TGCGCCAGCAGCCAAGTCCTCCAAGAGACCCAGTACTTC	CASSQVLQETQYF
15	TRBV27	NA	TRBJ1-5	TGTGCCAGCAGTTTATCGGGGGGTAGCAATCAGCCCCAGCATTTT	CASSLSGGSNQPQHF
16	TRBV5-1	TRBD1	TRBJ2-6	TGCGCCAGCAGCTTGGAGGGGGCGGGCGGGGCCAACGTCCTGACTTTC	CASSLEGAGGANVLTF
14	TRBV6-1	NA	TRBJ2-1	TGTGCCAGCAGTGAAGGAGCCTACCCGAATGAGCAGTTCTTC	CASSEGAYPNEQFF
13	TRBV7-9	NA	TRBJ2-3	TGTGCCAGCAGCTTCCCGGTTTTAGATACGCAGTATTTT	CASSFPVLDTQYF
14	TRBV21-1	NA	TRBJ2-1	TGTGCCAGCAACCGGGACAGTGGGTTCAATGAGCAGTTCTTC	CASNRDSGFNEQFF
14	TRBV6-1	NA	TRBJ2-7	TGTGCCAGCAGTGAAGCGTCAGAGCACAGTCGGTCGTACTTC	CASSEASEHSRSYF
14	TRBV18	TRBD1	TRBJ2-5	TGTGCCAGCTCTGACAGGGGGCTTGATGAGACCCAGTACTTC	CASSDRGLDETQYF
17	TRBV4-3	NA	TRBJ2-3	TGCGCCAGCAGCCAAGAGAGGGCTAGGTTTGTGGGGGATACGCAGTATTTT	CASSQERARFVGDTQYF
16	TRBV4-3	TRBD1	TRBJ2-1	TGCGCCAGCAGCCAAGATAGGACAGGGCTCTACAATGAGCAGTTCTTC	CASSQDRTGLYNEQFF
15	TRBV1	NA	TRBJ2-1	TGCACCAGCAGCCCCCCCCGACAGGATCCCAATGAGCAGTTCTTC	CTSSPPRQDPNEQFF
16	TRBV7-2	NA	TRBJ1-3	TGTGCCAGCAGCTACGCCAACCCTATGGCTGGAAACACCATATATTTT	CASSYANPMAGNTIYF
14	TRBV30	NA	TRBJ1-6	TGTGCCTGGAGTGCGGCGGGCTATAATTCACCCCTCCACTTT	CAWSAAGYNSPLHF
17	TRBV16	NA	TRBJ1-4	TGTGCCAGCAGCCCTGCCTCTCGAGGGGGGGTTAATGAAAAACTGTTTTTT	CASSPASRGGVNEKLFF
16	TRBV5-1	NA	TRBJ2-2	TGCGCCAGCAGCTTCGACAGGCTATCGAACACCGGGGAGCTGTTTTTT	CASSFDRLSNTGELFF